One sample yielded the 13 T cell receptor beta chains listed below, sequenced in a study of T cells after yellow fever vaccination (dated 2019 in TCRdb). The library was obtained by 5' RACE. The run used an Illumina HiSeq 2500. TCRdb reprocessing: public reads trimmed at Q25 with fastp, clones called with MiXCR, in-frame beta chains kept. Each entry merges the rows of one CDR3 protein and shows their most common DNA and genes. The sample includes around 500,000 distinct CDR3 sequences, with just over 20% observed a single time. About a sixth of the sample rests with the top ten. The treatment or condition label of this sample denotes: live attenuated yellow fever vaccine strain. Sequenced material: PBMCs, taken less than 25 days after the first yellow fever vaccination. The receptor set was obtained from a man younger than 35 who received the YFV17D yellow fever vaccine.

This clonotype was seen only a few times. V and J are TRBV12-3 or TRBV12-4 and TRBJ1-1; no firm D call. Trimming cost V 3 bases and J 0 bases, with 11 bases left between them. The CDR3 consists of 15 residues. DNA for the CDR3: TGTGCCAGCAGTTTGGGTAGGATCCTGAACACTGAAGCTTTCTTT. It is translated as CASSLGRILNTEAFF.

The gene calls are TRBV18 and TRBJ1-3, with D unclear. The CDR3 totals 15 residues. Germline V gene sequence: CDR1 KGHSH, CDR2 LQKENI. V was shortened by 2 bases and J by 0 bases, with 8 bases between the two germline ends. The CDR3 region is CASSPSRDSGNTIYF. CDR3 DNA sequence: TGTGCCAGCTCACCAAGCAGAGACTCTGGAAACACCATATATTTT.

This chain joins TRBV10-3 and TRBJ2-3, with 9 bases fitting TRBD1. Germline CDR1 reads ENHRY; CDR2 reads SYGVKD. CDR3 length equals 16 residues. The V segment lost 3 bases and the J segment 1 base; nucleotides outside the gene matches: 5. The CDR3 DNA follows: TGTGCCATCAGTGACTTACAGGGGGCTGGCACAGATACGCAGTATTTT. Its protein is CAISDLQGAGTDTQYF.

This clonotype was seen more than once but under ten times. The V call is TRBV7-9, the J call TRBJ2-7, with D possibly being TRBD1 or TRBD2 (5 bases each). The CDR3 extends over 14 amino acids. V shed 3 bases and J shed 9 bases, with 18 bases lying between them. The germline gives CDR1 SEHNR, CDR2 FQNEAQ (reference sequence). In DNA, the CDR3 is TGTGCCAGCAGCTTCTCCGGCAGGGACCCGCCGCAGTACTTC. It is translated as CASSFSGRDPPQYF.

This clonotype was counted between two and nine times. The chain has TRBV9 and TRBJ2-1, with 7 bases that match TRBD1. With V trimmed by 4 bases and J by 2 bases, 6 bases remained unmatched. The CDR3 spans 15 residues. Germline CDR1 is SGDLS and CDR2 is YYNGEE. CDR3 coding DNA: TGTGCCAGCAGCTCCCAGGGGGTCCCCTACAATGAGCAGTTCTTC. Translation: CASSSQGVPYNEQFF.

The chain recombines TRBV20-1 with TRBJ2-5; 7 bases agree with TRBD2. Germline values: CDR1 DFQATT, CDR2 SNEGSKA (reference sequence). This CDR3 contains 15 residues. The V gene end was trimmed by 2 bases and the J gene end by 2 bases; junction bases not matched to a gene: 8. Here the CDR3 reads CSARIPGGKQETQYF. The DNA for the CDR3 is TGCAGTGCTAGAATCCCCGGGGGGAAACAAGAGACCCAGTACTTC.

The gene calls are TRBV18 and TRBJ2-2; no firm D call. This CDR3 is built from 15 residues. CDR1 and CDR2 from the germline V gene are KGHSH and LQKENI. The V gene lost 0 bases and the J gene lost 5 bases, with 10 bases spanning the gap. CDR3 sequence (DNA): TGTGCCAGCTCACCACCGGGAAAACTTACCGGGGAGCTGTTTTTT. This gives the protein CASSPPGKLTGELFF. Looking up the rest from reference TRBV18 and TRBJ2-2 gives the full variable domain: NAGVMQNPRHLVRRRGQEARLRCSPMKGHSHVYWYRQLPEEGLKFMVYLQKENIIDESGMPKERFSAEFPKEGPSILRIQQVVRGDSAAYFCASSPPGKLTGELFFGEGSRLTVL.

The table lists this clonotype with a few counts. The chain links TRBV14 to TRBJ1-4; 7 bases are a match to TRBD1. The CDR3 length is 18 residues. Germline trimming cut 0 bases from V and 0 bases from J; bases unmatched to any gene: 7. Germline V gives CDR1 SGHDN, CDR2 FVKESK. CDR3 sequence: CASSQDLPQGTTNEKLFF. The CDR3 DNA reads TGTGCCAGCAGCCAAGATCTGCCACAGGGGACAACTAATGAAAAACTGTTTTTT.

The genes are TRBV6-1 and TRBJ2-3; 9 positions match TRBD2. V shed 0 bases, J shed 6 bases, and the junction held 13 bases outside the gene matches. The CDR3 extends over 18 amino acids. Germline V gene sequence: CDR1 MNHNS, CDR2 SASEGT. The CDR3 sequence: CASSEARFGGGAGDTQYF. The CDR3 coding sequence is TGTGCCAGCAGTGAAGCGCGATTTGGCGGGGGGGCGGGGGATACGCAGTATTTT.

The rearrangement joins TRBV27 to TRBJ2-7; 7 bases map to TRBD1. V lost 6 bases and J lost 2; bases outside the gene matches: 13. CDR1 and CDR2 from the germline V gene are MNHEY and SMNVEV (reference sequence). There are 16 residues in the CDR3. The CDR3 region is CASSPTLTGVTYEQYF. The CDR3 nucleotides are TGTGCCAGCAGCCCAACCCTTACAGGGGTAACCTACGAGCAGTACTTC.

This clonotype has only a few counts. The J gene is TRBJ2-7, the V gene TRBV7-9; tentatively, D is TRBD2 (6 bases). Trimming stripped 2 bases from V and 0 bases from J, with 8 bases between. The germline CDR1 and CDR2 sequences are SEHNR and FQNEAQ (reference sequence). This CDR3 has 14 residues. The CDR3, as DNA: TGTGCCAGCAGCTTAATCGGGAGCTCCTACGAGCAGTACTTC. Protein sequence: CASSLIGSSYEQYF.

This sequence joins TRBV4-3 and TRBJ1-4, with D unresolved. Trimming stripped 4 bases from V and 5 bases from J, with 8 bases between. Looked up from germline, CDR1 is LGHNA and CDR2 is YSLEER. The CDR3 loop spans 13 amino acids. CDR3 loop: CASSPQLNEKLFF. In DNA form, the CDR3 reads TGCGCCAGCAGCCCCCAGTTAAATGAAAAACTGTTTTTT.

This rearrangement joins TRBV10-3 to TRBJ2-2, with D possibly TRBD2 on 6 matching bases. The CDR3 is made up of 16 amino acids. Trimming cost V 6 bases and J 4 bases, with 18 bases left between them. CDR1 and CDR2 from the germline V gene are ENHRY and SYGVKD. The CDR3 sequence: CAISPSVVGGTGELFF. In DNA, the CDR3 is TGTGCCATCAGCCCCTCAGTCGTGGGAGGCACCGGGGAGCTGTTTTTT.